The 21 T cell receptor beta chains given below trace back to one sample, sequenced in a study of cytomegalovirus exposure and HLA in healthy donors. The study ran its PCR with 60 Vbeta and 13 Jbeta primers. Clones were sequenced by immunoSEQ multiplex PCR, and TCRdb holds only the in-frame ones, with some missing. The repertoire includes fewer than 180,000 clones, around 74% of them detected once, and roughly 6% sits in the top ten. Sample: PBMCs. The receptors were sampled from a man aged 45-65 years in good health and CMV-seropositive.

The V and J genes are TRBV10-3 and TRBJ1-1; D possibly corresponds to TRBD1 (6 bases). Germline V gene sequence: CDR1 ENHRY, CDR2 SYGVKD. Trimming removed 6 bases at V and 6 bases at J, with 14 bases between. This CDR3 has 13 residues. CDR3 bases: TGTGCCATCAGCAGAGGAGAGGGGGCTGAAGCTTTCTTT. Translating it yields CAISRGEGAEAFF.

As to this clone: The sample carries other DNA sequences with the same CDR3. V and J are TRBV28 and TRBJ1-1; 9 bases match TRBD1. Trimming took 4 bases from V and 1 from J; bases not matched to a gene: 4. This CDR3 contains 15 residues. Germline V lookup: CDR1 MDHEN, CDR2 SYDVKM. In DNA form, the CDR3 reads TGTGCCAGCAGTTCTCCGGGACAGGGGAACACTGAAGCTTTCTTT. Translating it yields CASSSPGQGNTEAFF.

The chain carries TRBV10-3 and TRBJ2-6; D is possibly TRBD1 (5 bases). CDR1 and CDR2 from the germline V gene are ENHRY and SYGVKD. V was pared by 1 base and J by 1 base, with 8 bases between. The CDR3 runs 16 residues. CDR3 region: CAISEFPGSGANVLTF. The CDR3 nucleotides read TGTGCCATCAGTGAGTTTCCAGGGTCTGGGGCCAACGTCCTGACTTTC.

This chain joins TRBV7-2 and TRBJ2-7; 11 nucleotides align to TRBD2. Germline V gene lookup returns CDR1 SGHTA and CDR2 FQGNSA. This CDR3 has 14 amino acids. Trimming at V came to 5 bases and at J to 4 bases, leaving 4 bases not matched to a gene. CDR3 sequence reads: CASSPGTSGYEQYF. In DNA form, the CDR3 reads TGTGCCAGCAGCCCGGGGACTAGCGGTTACGAGCAGTACTTC.

This rearrangement joins TRBV5-1 to TRBJ1-2, with TRBD1 as a possible D gene (6 bases). CDR1 and CDR2 from the germline V gene are SGHRS and YFSETQ. CDR3 length: 13 amino acids. V gave up 7 bases and J gave up 4 bases, with 14 bases separating them. The CDR3 sequence is CASGSGTLYGYTF. The CDR3, as DNA: TGCGCCAGCGGATCCGGGACACTCTATGGCTACACCTTC.

V usage is TRBV14 and J usage is TRBJ2-5; 14 positions match TRBD2. The length of the CDR3 is 15 residues. V dropped 3 bases and J dropped 4; count of bases not matched to a gene: 1. Per germline, CDR1 SGHDN and CDR2 FVKESK. The CDR3 loop reads CASSQGLAGVETQYF. The CDR3 coding sequence is TGTGCCAGCAGCCAGGGACTAGCGGGAGTAGAGACCCAGTACTTC.

This clone appeared a single time. The chain joins TRBV5-1 to TRBJ2-7; TRBD2 matches 8 bases. Germline CDR1 and CDR2: SGHRS and YFSETQ. This CDR3 spans 15 amino acids. V trimming: 3 bases; J trimming: 1 base; junction bases outside the gene matches: 6. Written as DNA, the CDR3 is TGCGCCAGCAGCTCACCTACGGGGGGGTCCTACGAGCAGTACTTC. This encodes CASSSPTGGSYEQYF. The variable domain in full, with the rest retrieved from reference TRBV5-1 and TRBJ2-7, is KAGVTQTPRYLIKTRGQQVTLSCSPISGHRSVSWYQQTPGQGLQFLFEYFSETQRNKGNFPGRFSGRQFSNSRSEMNVSTLELGDSALYLCASSSPTGGSYEQYFGPGTRLTVT.

This chain links TRBV6-1 with TRBJ2-7; 10 positions agree with TRBD1. CDR1 and CDR2 from the germline V gene are MNHNS and SASEGT. Trimming cost V 3 bases and J 4 bases; bases outside gene matches: 15. The CDR3 totals 18 residues. The DNA of the CDR3 is TGTGCCAGCAGTGAGTACCATGAGGGACAGGGGAATGCGTACGAGCAGTACTTC. Protein: CASSEYHEGQGNAYEQYF.

The chain joins TRBV10-3 to TRBJ2-5; 11 bases match TRBD2. Germline CDR1 ENHRY, CDR2 SYGVKD. CDR3 length: 15 residues. V was pared by 5 bases and J by 4 bases, with 6 bases of the junction left unmatched. CDR3 nucleotides: TGTGCCATCAGTCCACTAGCGGGAGACGCAGAGACCCAGTACTTC. It encodes CAISPLAGDAETQYF.

The chain combines TRBV5-4 with TRBJ1-4; D is unclear. The V and J ends lost 3 bases and 3 bases respectively, with 18 bases between them. Germline V gene sequence: CDR1 SGHNT, CDR2 YYREEE (reference sequence). CDR3 length: 17 residues. In DNA form, the CDR3 reads TGTGCCAGCAGCTCGCAGGTCCTTCCCGGGGCTAATGAAAAACTGTTTTTT. It translates to CASSSQVLPGANEKLFF.

The chain couples TRBV7-6 to TRBJ2-2; D gene uncertain. CDR1 SGHVS and CDR2 FNYEAQ come from the germline V gene. The CDR3 covers 14 residues. Deletions cut 2 bases from V and 6 bases from J, with 10 bases between. For the CDR3, the DNA is TGTGCCAGCAGCTTAAGCCAGCAGGCCGGGGAGCTGTTTTTT. It yields the protein CASSLSQQAGELFF.

V usage is TRBV29-1 and J usage is TRBJ2-7; D is perhaps TRBD1 (5 bases). The CDR3 length is 11 residues. V dropped 7 bases and J dropped 7 bases, with 14 bases sitting between them. CDR1 and CDR2 from the germline V gene are SQVTM and ANQGSEA. The CDR3 DNA follows: TGCAGCGGAGTCGACAGAAGGGAGCAGTACTTC. Translation gives CSGVDRREQYF.

This chain joins TRBV29-1 and TRBJ2-6, with 8 nucleotides matching TRBD1. Trimming removed 4 bases from V and 0 bases from J; junction bases left unmatched: 8. The length of the CDR3 is 17 residues. Germline values: CDR1 SQVTM, CDR2 ANQGSEA. The CDR3, as DNA: TGCAGCGTTGGATTTGACAGGGGTCTCTCTGGGGCCAACGTCCTGACTTTC. Its translation is CSVGFDRGLSGANVLTF.

As to this clone: A junction boundary mismatches the germline segment, possibly from a read error. This chain connects TRBV11-2 to TRBJ2-7, with 7 bases lining up with TRBD1. Germline V CDR1 and CDR2: SGHAT, FQNNGV. This CDR3 comprises 14 residues. In DNA, the CDR3 is TGCGCCAGCAGCCCCCGGGGACAGCACCACGAGCAGTACTTC. It yields the protein CASSPRGQHHEQYF.

J is TRBJ2-5 and V is TRBV29-1, with D maybe TRBD2 (7 bases). This CDR3 is built from 14 residues. The V and J ends lost 1 base and 5 bases respectively, with 14 bases between them. Per the germline V gene, CDR1 is SQVTM and CDR2 is ANQGSEA. The CDR3 nucleotides read TGCAGCGTTGAAGTGGGGGGGGCACAGGAGACCCAGTACTTC. This sequence encodes CSVEVGGAQETQYF.

This clone is deemed medium-sized. The V gene is TRBV11-3, the J gene TRBJ1-1; D is ambiguous. Germline loops: CDR1 SGHNT, CDR2 YENEEA. This CDR3 has 13 amino acids. V was trimmed by 1 base and J by 2 bases, leaving 5 bases between them. The CDR3 reads CASSLAFNTEAFF. CDR3 coding DNA: TGTGCCAGCAGCTTAGCTTTTAACACTGAAGCTTTCTTT.

CDR3 sequence: CATSGWGGYEQYF. The CDR3 DNA follows: TGTGCCACCAGCGGGTGGGGCGGATACGAGCAGTACTTC. This chain joins TRBV15 and TRBJ2-7, with D possibly matching TRBD1 (5 bases). Germline assignment: CDR1 LNHNV and CDR2 YYDKDF (reference sequence). The CDR3 loop spans 13 amino acids. Trimming cost V 5 bases and J 4 bases, with 12 bases left between them. The variable domain in full, with the rest retrieved from reference TRBV15 and TRBJ2-7, is DAMVIQNPRYQVTQFGKPVTLSCSQTLNHNVMYWYQQKSSQAPKLLFHYYDKDFNNEADTPDNFQSRRPNTSFCFLDIRSPGLGDTAMYLCATSGWGGYEQYFGPGTRLTVT.

As for this clone: The sample carries other DNA sequences with the same CDR3. The chain uses TRBV9 and TRBJ2-7; D is undetermined. The CDR3 runs 13 residues. CDR1 SGDLS and CDR2 YYNGEE come from the germline V gene. Trimming cost V 0 bases and J 0 bases, with 4 bases left between them. For the CDR3, the DNA is TGTGCCAGCAGCGTAGACAGCTCCTACGAGCAGTACTTC. It codes for CASSVDSSYEQYF. The entire variable domain, with the rest obtained from reference TRBV9 and TRBJ2-7, is as follows: DSGVTQTPKHLITATGQRVTLRCSPRSGDLSVYWYQQSLDQGLQFLIQYYNGEERAKGNILERFSAQQFPDLHSELNLSSLELGDSALYFCASSVDSSYEQYFGPGTRLTVT.

This chain connects TRBV4-1 to TRBJ2-3, with no clear D. CDR1 is MGHRA and CDR2 is YSYEKL in the germline V gene. This CDR3 comprises 14 residues. The V end was cut by 4 bases, the J end by 0 bases, with 8 bases between. As DNA, the CDR3 is TGCGCCAGCAGCCCCCAGATGAGCACAGATACGCAGTATTTT. Its translation: CASSPQMSTDTQYF.

The V call is TRBV2, the J call TRBJ2-1, with 11 bases fitting TRBD1. The CDR3 is 14 residues long. V was pared by 8 bases and J by 7 bases, with 7 bases of the junction left unmatched. Germline CDR1 reads SNHLY; CDR2 reads FYNNEI. The DNA for the CDR3 is TGTGCCAGCCGTACCGGGACAGGGGGGAATGAGCAGTTCTTC. Encoded protein: CASRTGTGGNEQFF.

The CDR3 DNA is TGTGCCAGTATTAAGACCGGGACAGGGAGAGGTGCCTATGGCTACACCTTC. It codes for CASIKTGTGRGAYGYTF. The chain carries TRBV19 and TRBJ1-2; the match to TRBD1 covers 9 bases. Trimming cost V 7 bases and J 4 bases; bases outside gene matches: 16. This CDR3 has 17 amino acids. CDR1 LNHDA and CDR2 SQIVND come from the germline V gene (reference sequence).